A single sample is the source of the 2 T cell receptor beta chains below, sequenced in a study of blood T cell repertoires in COVID-19 (dated by TCRdb to 2020 to 2022). Preparation of the library involved the immunoSEQ multiplex PCR assay. The clones in this table, taken by TCRdb from immuneACCESS, are in-frame only. Not every clone is retained; where verified, under half of the shortfall comes from an unresolved V gene, and the cause of the rest is unknown. This sample comprises some 87,000 clones, approximately 92% of them detected only once. Approximately 6% of the sample is in the top ten clones. The sequenced material came from peripheral blood. These receptors were obtained from a woman aged 55-69 years with active COVID-19.

This chain connects TRBV7-2 to TRBJ1-4; D is uncertain. The CDR3 has 15 amino acids. Germline V gene sequence: CDR1 SGHTA, CDR2 FQGNSA. The V gene lost 3 bases and the J gene lost 1 base, with 9 bases spanning the gap. The CDR3 here is CASSFSYGTNEKLFF. In nucleotides, the CDR3 is TGTGCCAGCAGCTTCTCTTACGGAACTAATGAAAAACTGTTTTTT.

The V gene is TRBV27, the J gene TRBJ2-7; a possible D gene is TRBD1 (6 bases). The V end was cut by 4 bases, the J end by 7 bases, with 14 bases between. The CDR3 has 13 residues. Germline V CDR1 and CDR2: MNHEY, SMNVEV (reference sequence). The CDR3 coding sequence is TGTGCCAGCAGTTCCTCGGACAGCCCAGAGCAGTACTTC. Amino acids: CASSSSDSPEQYF.